These T cell receptor beta chains were read from a single sample in a study of blood T cell repertoires in COVID-19. Here immunoSEQ multiplex PCR was the method, and the copy in TCRdb shows in-frame clones only, minus some. The sample lists roughly 80,000 clones, approximately 78% seen once, with roughly a quarter in the top ten. Sequenced: peripheral blood. The receptors were sampled from a human donor in a cohort sampled during active COVID-19. Each CDR3 is given with its conserved first and last residue.

J,V,CDR3
TRBJ2-5,TRBV9,CASSVADSSSTQYF
TRBJ2-7,TRBV6-5,CASTRGGWSYEQYF
TRBJ1-1,TRBV5-1,CASSPPGQGGYLFTEAFF
TRBJ2-1,TRBV3-1/TRBV3-2,CASSLTFSSYNEQFF
TRBJ2-6,TRBV7-9,CASSLPGTGANVLTF
TRBJ1-2,TRBV5-4,CASSFRGGNYGYTF
TRBJ2-1,TRBV4-1,CASSQGGLADEQFF
TRBJ1-2,TRBV2,CASRAVGGALGYTF
TRBJ2-2,TRBV30,CAWSRGFTGELFF
TRBJ1-1,TRBV5-1,CASSLIRGDTEAFF
TRBJ2-1,TRBV5-1,CASSLDGSYNEQFF
TRBJ1-4,TRBV19,CASRLGGRANNEKLFF
TRBJ2-5,TRBV27,CASSLYAKGQETQYF
TRBJ1-6,TRBV28,CASSFRGRERNSPLHF
TRBJ2-5,TRBV2,CASSGGTSREETQYF
TRBJ2-1,TRBV9,CASSAGGGEQFF
TRBJ2-7,TRBV19,CASSPRPGLAGTTYEQYF
TRBJ1-4,TRBV4-2,CASSQGAQGEKLFF
TRBJ1-4,TRBV5-6,CASSLARFGQGLNEKLFF
TRBJ2-3,TRBV19,CASSITSAPADTQYF
TRBJ2-5,TRBV2,CASGGGARMETQYF
TRBJ2-7,TRBV27,CASSPWTGGRDEQYF
TRBJ2-7,TRBV18,CASSPQYGTGASYEQYF
TRBJ2-1,TRBV6-4,CASSGGGSEQFF
TRBJ2-5,TRBV4-1,CASSQLAGGFETQYF
TRBJ2-5,TRBV14,CASSQRAGGFETQYF
TRBJ1-5,TRBV10-3,CAINGGGNQPQHF
TRBJ2-4,TRBV5-1,CASSLGQGAKNIQYF
TRBJ2-7,TRBV4-2,CASSPNERGIGEQYF
TRBJ1-5,TRBV6-6,CASSYLQGGDQPQHF
TRBJ2-5,TRBV10-1,CASSESKGGQETQYF
TRBJ1-2,TRBV10-2,CASSQNRGSYGYTF
TRBJ2-5,TRBV6-6,CASRPLGAHTQETQYF
TRBJ1-6,TRBV5-1,CASSLDPTGWDNSPLHF
TRBJ1-3,TRBV5-1,CASSLGTPDTIYF
TRBJ2-2,TRBV18,CASSPRAGELFF
TRBJ2-2,TRBV7-9,CASSSPIGSGQGVTGELFF
TRBJ1-5,TRBV20-1,CSASSGDQPQHF
TRBJ2-7,TRBV13,CASSQFGQGYEQYF
TRBJ2-2,TRBV19,CATALGQSTGELFF
TRBJ2-1,TRBV7-3,CASSFIQGQYNEQFF
TRBJ2-3,TRBV6-1,CASSETERDTQYF
TRBJ1-2,TRBV6-5,CASWDQGLGGYTF
TRBJ2-1,TRBV11-2,CASKAGSLYNEQFF
TRBJ1-1,TRBV12-3/TRBV12-4,CASSLGRTEAFF
TRBJ2-1,TRBV11-3,CASSMGLAGDNEQFF
TRBJ2-2,TRBV24-1,CATSDSPGRGNTGELFF
TRBJ2-3,TRBV5-1,CASSRQGSTDTQYF
TRBJ2-4,TRBV7-2,CASSLSPSSAKNIQYF
TRBJ2-6,TRBV5-4,CASSPKEGRKVSGANVLTF
TRBJ2-1,TRBV11-2,CASSLKGLTLYNEQFF
TRBJ1-1,TRBV19,CASSAHAGSTEAFF
TRBJ1-4,TRBV28,CASSPWTGGNEKLFF
TRBJ1-6,TRBV7-3,CASSLGTSYSPLHF